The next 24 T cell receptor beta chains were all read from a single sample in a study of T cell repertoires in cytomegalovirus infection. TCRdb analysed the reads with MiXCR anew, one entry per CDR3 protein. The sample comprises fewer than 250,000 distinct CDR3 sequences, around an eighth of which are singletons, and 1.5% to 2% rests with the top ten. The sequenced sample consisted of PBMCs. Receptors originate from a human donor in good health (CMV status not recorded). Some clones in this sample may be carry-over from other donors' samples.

The CDR3 DNA follows: TGTGCCAGCAGCTTCGGACTAGCGGTCTCCTACGAGCAGTACTTC. Translation gives CASSFGLAVSYEQYF. V usage is TRBV11-3 and J usage is TRBJ2-7; 10 bases are a match to TRBD2. V dropped 3 bases and J dropped 0; count of bases not matched to a gene: 2. The germline V gene has CDR1 SGHNT and CDR2 YENEEA. The CDR3 runs 15 residues. Variable domain in full (rest from reference TRBV11-3 and TRBJ2-7): EAGVVQSPRYKIIEKKQPVAFWCNPISGHNTLYWYLQNLGQGPELLIRYENEEAVDDSQLPKDRFSAERLKGVDSTLKIQPAELGDSAVYLCASSFGLAVSYEQYFGPGTRLTVT.

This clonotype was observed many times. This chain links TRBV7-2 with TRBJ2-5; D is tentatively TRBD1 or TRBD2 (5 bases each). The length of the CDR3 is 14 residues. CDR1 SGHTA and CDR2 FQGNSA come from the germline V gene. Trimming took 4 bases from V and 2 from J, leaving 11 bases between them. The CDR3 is CASSSRDGQETQYF. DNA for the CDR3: TGTGCCAGCAGCTCGAGGGACGGGCAAGAGACCCAGTACTTC.

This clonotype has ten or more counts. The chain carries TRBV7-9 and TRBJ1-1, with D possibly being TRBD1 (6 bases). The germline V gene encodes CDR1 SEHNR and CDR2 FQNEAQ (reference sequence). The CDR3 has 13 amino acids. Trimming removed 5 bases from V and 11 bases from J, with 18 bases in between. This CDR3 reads CASSPDLGGDAFF. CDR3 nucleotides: TGTGCCAGCAGCCCAGACCTTGGGGGCGATGCTTTCTTT.

The CDR3 nucleotides read TGCAGCGTTGATAGGACAGGCGGCACCGGGGAGCTGTTTTTT. Translation: CSVDRTGGTGELFF. This chain links TRBV29-1 with TRBJ2-2; 7 bases map to TRBD1. The V gene end was trimmed by 3 bases and the J gene end by 4 bases; junction bases not matched to a gene: 5. Germline CDR1 SQVTM, CDR2 ANQGSEA. This CDR3 region has 14 residues.

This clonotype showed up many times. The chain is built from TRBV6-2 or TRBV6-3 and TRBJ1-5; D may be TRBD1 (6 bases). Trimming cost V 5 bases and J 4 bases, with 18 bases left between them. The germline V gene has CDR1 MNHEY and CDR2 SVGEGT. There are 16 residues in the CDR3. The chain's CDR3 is CASSQPDGGGNQPQHF. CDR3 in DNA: TGTGCCAGCAGTCAACCGGACGGAGGGGGGAATCAGCCCCAGCATTTT.

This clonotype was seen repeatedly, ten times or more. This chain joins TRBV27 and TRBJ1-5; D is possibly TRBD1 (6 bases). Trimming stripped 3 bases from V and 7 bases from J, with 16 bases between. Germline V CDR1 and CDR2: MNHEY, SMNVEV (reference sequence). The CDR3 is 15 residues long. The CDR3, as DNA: TGTGCCAGCAGTTTGGATGGACAGCAGTACCAGCCCCAGCATTTT. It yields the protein CASSLDGQQYQPQHF.

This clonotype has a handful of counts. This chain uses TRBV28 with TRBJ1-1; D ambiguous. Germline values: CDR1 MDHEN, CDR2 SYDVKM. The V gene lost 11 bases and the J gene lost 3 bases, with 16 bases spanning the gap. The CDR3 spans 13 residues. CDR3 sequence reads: CALTGLRDTEAFF. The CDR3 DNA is TGTGCCCTCACGGGCCTAAGGGACACTGAAGCTTTCTTT.

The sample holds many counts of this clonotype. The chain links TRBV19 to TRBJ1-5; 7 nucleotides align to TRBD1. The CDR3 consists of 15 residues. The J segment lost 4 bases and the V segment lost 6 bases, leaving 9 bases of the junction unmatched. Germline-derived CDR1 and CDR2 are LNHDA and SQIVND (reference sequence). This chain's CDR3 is CASRPPGQRNQPQHF. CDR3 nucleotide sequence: TGTGCCAGTAGACCACCGGGACAGAGGAATCAGCCCCAGCATTTT.

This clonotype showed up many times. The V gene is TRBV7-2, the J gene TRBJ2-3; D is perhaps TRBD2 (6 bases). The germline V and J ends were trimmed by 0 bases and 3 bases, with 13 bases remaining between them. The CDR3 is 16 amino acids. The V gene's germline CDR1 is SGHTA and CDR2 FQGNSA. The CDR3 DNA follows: TGTGCCAGCAGCTTAGCGGGAGCGGGTGGGACAGATACGCAGTATTTT. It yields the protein CASSLAGAGGTDTQYF.

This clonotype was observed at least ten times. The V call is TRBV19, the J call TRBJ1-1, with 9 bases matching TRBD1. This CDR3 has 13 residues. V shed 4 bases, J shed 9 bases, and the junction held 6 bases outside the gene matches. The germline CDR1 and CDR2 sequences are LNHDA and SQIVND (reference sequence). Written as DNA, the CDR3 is TGTGCCAGTAGTAACACAGGGGGCGGGAAAGCTTTCTTT. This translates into CASSNTGGGKAFF.

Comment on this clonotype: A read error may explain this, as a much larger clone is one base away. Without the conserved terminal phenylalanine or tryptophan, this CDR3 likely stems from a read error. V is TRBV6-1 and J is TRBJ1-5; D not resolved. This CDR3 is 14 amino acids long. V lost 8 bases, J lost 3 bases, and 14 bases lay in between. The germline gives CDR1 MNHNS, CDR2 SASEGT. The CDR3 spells CASGSGLYNQPQHC. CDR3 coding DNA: TGTGCCAGCGGGTCAGGATTATACAATCAGCCCCAGCATTGT.

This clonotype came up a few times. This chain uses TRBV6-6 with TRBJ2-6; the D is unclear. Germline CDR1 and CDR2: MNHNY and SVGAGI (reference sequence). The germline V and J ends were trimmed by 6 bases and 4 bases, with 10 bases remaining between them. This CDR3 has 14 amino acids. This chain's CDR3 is CASSPWQGANVLTF. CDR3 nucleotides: TGTGCCAGCAGCCCCTGGCAAGGGGCCAACGTCCTGACTTTC.

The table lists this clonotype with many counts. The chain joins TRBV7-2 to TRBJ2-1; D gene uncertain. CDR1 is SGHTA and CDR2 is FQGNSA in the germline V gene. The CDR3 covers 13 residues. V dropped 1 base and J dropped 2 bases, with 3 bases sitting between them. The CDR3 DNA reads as TGTGCCAGCAGCTTAGGGGCCTACAATGAGCAGTTCTTC. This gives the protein CASSLGAYNEQFF.

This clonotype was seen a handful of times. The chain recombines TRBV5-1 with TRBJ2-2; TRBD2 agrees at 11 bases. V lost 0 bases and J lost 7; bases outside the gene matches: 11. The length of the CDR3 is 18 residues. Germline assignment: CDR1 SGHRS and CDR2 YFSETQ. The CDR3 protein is CASSLALAGGGSVGELFF. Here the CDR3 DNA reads TGCGCCAGCAGCTTGGCCCTAGCGGGAGGAGGGAGCGTCGGGGAGCTGTTTTTT.

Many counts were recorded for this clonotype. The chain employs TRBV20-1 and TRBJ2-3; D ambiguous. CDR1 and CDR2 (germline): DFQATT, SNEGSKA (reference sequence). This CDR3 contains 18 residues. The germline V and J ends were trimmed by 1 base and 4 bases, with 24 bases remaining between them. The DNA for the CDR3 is TGCAGTGCTAGAGTTCCGCGGCTCTCTGCGGAAAGGGCAGATACGCAGTATTTT. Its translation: CSARVPRLSAERADTQYF.

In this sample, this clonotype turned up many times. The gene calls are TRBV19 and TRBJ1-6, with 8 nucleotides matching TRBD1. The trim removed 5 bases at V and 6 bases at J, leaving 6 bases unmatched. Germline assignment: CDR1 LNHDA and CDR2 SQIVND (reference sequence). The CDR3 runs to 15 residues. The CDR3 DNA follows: TGTGCCAGTAGTCCCGGGACAGGCCTTAATTCACCCCTCCACTTT. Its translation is CASSPGTGLNSPLHF.

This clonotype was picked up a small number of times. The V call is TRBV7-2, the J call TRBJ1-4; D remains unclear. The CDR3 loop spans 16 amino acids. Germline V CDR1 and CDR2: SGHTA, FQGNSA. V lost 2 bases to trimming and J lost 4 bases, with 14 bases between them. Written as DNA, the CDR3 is TGTGCCAGCAGCTTAAATTCATGGCAGGTTAATGAAAAACTGTTTTTT. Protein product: CASSLNSWQVNEKLFF.

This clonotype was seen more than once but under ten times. DNA of the CDR3: TGTGCCACCAGTGATATAGTAAATGGCTACACCTTC. This gives the protein CATSDIVNGYTF. The J gene is TRBJ1-2, the V gene TRBV24-1; the D is unclear. The germline gives CDR1 KGHDR, CDR2 SFDVKD. The CDR3 loop spans 12 amino acids. V lost 3 bases to trimming and J lost 6 bases, with 7 bases between them.

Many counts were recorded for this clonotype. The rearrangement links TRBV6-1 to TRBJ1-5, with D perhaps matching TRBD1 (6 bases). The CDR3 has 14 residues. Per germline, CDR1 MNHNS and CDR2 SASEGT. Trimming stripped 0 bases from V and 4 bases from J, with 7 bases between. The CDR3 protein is CASSEATGNQPQHF. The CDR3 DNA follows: TGTGCCAGCAGTGAAGCGACAGGAAATCAGCCCCAGCATTTT.

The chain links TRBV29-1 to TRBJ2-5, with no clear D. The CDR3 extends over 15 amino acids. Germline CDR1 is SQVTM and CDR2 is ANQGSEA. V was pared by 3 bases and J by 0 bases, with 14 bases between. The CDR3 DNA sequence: TGCAGCGTTGAGGGGATTGGCGGCCACCAAGAGACCCAGTACTTC. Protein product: CSVEGIGGHQETQYF.

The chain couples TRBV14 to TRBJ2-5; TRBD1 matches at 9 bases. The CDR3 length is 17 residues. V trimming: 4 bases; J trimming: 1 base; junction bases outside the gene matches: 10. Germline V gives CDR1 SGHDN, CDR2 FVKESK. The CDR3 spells CASSRRTQTGGQETQYF. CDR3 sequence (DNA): TGTGCCAGCAGCCGAAGAACCCAGACAGGGGGCCAAGAGACCCAGTACTTC.

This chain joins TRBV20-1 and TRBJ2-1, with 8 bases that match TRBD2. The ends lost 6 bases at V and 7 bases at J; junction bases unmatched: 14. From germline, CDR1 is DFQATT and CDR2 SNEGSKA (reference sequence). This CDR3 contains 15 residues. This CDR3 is CSAVSPGTRRNEQFF. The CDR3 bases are TGCAGTGCAGTGAGTCCCGGGACTAGGAGGAATGAGCAGTTCTTC.

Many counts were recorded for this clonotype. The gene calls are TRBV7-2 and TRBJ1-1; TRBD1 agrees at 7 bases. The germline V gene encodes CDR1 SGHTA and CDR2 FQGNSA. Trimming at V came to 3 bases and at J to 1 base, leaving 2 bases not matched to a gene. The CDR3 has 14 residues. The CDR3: CASSLTGRNTEAFF. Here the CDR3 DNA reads TGTGCCAGCAGCTTGACAGGGAGGAACACTGAAGCTTTCTTT.

The CDR3 nucleotides read TGCGCCAGCAGCCAAGTCGGCAGGGTGGGGGGCACTGAAGCTTTCTTT. Encoded protein: CASSQVGRVGGTEAFF. The rearrangement uses TRBV4-1 and TRBJ1-1, with D possibly being TRBD1 (5 bases). Germline V CDR1 and CDR2: MGHRA, YSYEKL. This CDR3 spans 16 amino acids. The V gene lost 1 base and the J gene lost 4 bases, with 16 bases spanning the gap.